This T cell receptor beta chain was sequenced for a study of identical twins. Study results and limitations: Monozygotic twins shared more out-of-frame TCR alpha than recombination models predicted. Analyses of zero insertions could be partly confounded by invariant MAIT and iNKT cells.

TCRdb independently ran MiXCR on the 5' RACE reads; one entry per CDR3 protein. The table records approximately 700,000 distinct CDR3 sequences, over 5% of them present only once. With no exceptions, donors were healthy Caucasians. This clonotype was counted at least ten times. Antigen unknown. CDR1 is SGHDT, CDR2 YYEEEE, per germline. CDR3 size: 16 residues. With 0 bases removed from V and 1 base from J, the gap between germline ends came to 11 bases. The V call is TRBV5-6, the J call TRBJ1-5, with a tentative D call TRBD1 (6 bases). The source material was naive T cells sorted from blood. The receptor comes from a man in his late teens or twenties in good health. The CDR3 region is CASSLAGGTSNQPQHF. The CDR3 nucleotides read TGTGCCAGCAGCTTGGCTGGGGGCACGAGCAATCAGCCCCAGCATTTT.